The 20 T cell receptor beta chains below were found in one sample sequenced in a study of T cell responses to AZD1222 COVID-19 vaccine. The repertoire was sequenced with immunoSEQ multiplex PCR; TCRdb's copy has only in-frame clones and lacks some. Of over 100,000 clones in the sample, 70% to 90% were seen once. Sequencing used peripheral blood, obtained 28 days after the second AZD1222 dose. All receptors derive from an adult who received the AZD1222 COVID-19 vaccine.

This clone has only one observation. V is TRBV6-5 and J is TRBJ2-3; D gene uncertain. Germline V lookup: CDR1 MNHEY, CDR2 SVGAGI. The CDR3 runs to 16 residues. V was shortened by 0 bases and J by 3 bases, with 13 bases between the two germline ends. The CDR3 DNA is TGTGCCAGCAGTTACTCGAAATTTAGCCCTACAGATACGCAGTATTTT. Translated: CASSYSKFSPTDTQYF.

J is TRBJ2-1 and V is TRBV4-3, with 9 nucleotides matching TRBD2. J was trimmed by 10 bases and V by 1 base; bases with no gene match: 14. CDR1 is LGHNA, CDR2 YSLEER, per germline. This CDR3 has 17 amino acids. CDR3 protein: CASSQGSGGRVRREQFF. In nucleotides, the CDR3 is TGCGCCAGCAGCCAAGGATCCGGCGGGAGGGTTCGTAGGGAGCAGTTCTTC.

The rearrangement uses TRBV7-2 and TRBJ2-3, with a possible D match to TRBD2 (5 bases). The germline gives CDR1 SGHTA, CDR2 FQGNSA. The CDR3 sequence is 15 residues long. V was cut by 5 bases and J by 1 base, with 13 bases left in between. CDR3 sequence: CASSHPPRGTDTQYF. The CDR3 coding sequence is TGTGCCAGCAGCCACCCGCCGAGGGGCACAGATACGCAGTATTTT.

This clone was seen once. The chain links TRBV30 to TRBJ1-6; D is unresolved. CDR3 length equals 15 residues. Looked up from germline, CDR1 is GTSNPN and CDR2 is SVGIG (reference sequence). The ends were cut back, 0 bases at V and 4 bases at J, with 10 bases in the middle. DNA of the CDR3: TGTGCCTGGAGTGTAGGGTCTCGGTATAATTCACCCCTCCACTTT. As protein: CAWSVGSRYNSPLHF. The full variable domain, rest sourced from reference TRBV30 and TRBJ1-6, is SQTIHQWPATLVQPVGSPLSLECTVEGTSNPNLYWYRQAAGRGLQLLFYSVGIGQISSEVPQNLSASRPQDRQFILSSKKLLLSDSGFYLCAWSVGSRYNSPLHFGNGTRLTVT.

The V and J genes are TRBV4-3 and TRBJ2-2; D gene uncertain. V shed 1 base and J shed 5 bases, with 8 bases lying between them. CDR1 and CDR2 from the germline V gene are LGHNA and YSLEER. The CDR3 is 14 residues long. CDR3 DNA sequence: TGCGCCAGCAGCCAAGGGATCGGGACCGGGGAGCTGTTTTTT. Amino acids: CASSQGIGTGELFF.

The chain uses TRBV29-1 and TRBJ2-5; D is unresolved. There are 10 residues in the CDR3. Trimming removed 5 bases at V and 3 bases at J, with 4 bases between. The V gene's germline CDR1 is SQVTM and CDR2 ANQGSEA. In DNA form, the CDR3 reads TGCAGCGTTTTAAAAGAGACCCAGTACTTC. It codes for CSVLKETQYF.

The sample holds one count of this clone. The chain recombines TRBV5-1 with TRBJ2-7; unclear D gene. The CDR3 totals 16 residues. Trimming took 1 base from V and 3 from J, leaving 17 bases between them. The V gene's germline CDR1 is SGHRS and CDR2 YFSETQ. Here the CDR3 reads CASSLPLLGPNYEQYF. The CDR3 region has the DNA TGCGCCAGCAGCTTGCCCCTTTTGGGCCCCAACTACGAGCAGTACTTC. Full variable domain (rest looked up from reference TRBV5-1 and TRBJ2-7): KAGVTQTPRYLIKTRGQQVTLSCSPISGHRSVSWYQQTPGQGLQFLFEYFSETQRNKGNFPGRFSGRQFSNSRSEMNVSTLELGDSALYLCASSLPLLGPNYEQYFGPGTRLTVT.

The chain carries TRBV19 and TRBJ1-2, with unresolved D. Trimming removed 2 bases from V and 4 bases from J, with 5 bases in between. The CDR3 length is 12 residues. Germline CDR1 reads LNHDA; CDR2 reads SQIVND (reference sequence). Here the CDR3 reads CASSIQAYGYTF. DNA of the CDR3: TGTGCCAGTAGTATACAGGCCTATGGCTACACCTTC. The full variable domain, completed using reference TRBV19 and TRBJ1-2, is DGGITQSPKYLFRKEGQNVTLSCEQNLNHDAMYWYRQDPGQGLRLIYYSQIVNDFQKGDIAEGYSVSREKKESFPLTVTSAQKNPTAFYLCASSIQAYGYTFGSGTRLTVV.

Here the CDR3 reads CASSRGGDTGELFF. The CDR3 nucleotides are TGTGCCAGCAGCCGCGGGGGGGACACCGGGGAGCTGTTTTTT. V gene TRBV7-3 combines with J gene TRBJ2-2; 9 nucleotides agree with TRBD2. V gave up 5 bases and J gave up 3 bases; unmatched junction bases: 1. The length of the CDR3 is 14 residues. Germline CDR1 and CDR2: SGHTA and FQGTGA.

The chain employs TRBV30 and TRBJ2-5; 8 bases fit TRBD2. There are 12 residues in the CDR3. V was pared by 7 bases and J by 5 bases, with 6 bases of the junction left unmatched. Germline lookup yields CDR1 GTSNPN and CDR2 SVGIG (reference sequence). In DNA, the CDR3 is TGTGCCTTTACCGGGACTAGGGAGACCCAGTACTTC. Translating it yields CAFTGTRETQYF.

V is TRBV18 and J is TRBJ2-1; a weak D match, TRBD1 (6 bases). Germline CDR1 is KGHSH and CDR2 is LQKENI. V dropped 0 bases and J dropped 9 bases, with 12 bases sitting between them. There are 14 residues in the CDR3. The CDR3: CASSPPSGVGEQFF. The CDR3 DNA reads TGTGCCAGCTCACCACCGTCAGGGGTAGGTGAGCAGTTCTTC.

This chain uses TRBV6-2 or TRBV6-3 with TRBJ2-4; 7 bases map to TRBD2. The CDR3 consists of 16 residues. V lost 0 bases to trimming and J lost 1 base; unmatched junction nucleotides: 3. Germline V gene data show CDR1 as MNHEY and CDR2 as SVGEGT. The CDR3: CASSYSLGGAKNIQYF. The CDR3 bases are TGTGCCAGCAGTTACTCCCTGGGGGGGGCCAAAAACATTCAGTACTTC.

V usage is TRBV19 and J usage is TRBJ1-1; D unclear. The CDR3 covers 15 residues. In germline, CDR1 is LNHDA, CDR2 SQIVND (reference sequence). CDR3 protein: CAGPQSQEGNTEAFF. The CDR3 DNA reads TGTGCAGGCCCCCAGTCTCAGGAGGGGAACACTGAAGCTTTCTTT.

The J gene is TRBJ2-1, the V gene TRBV9, with 8 positions matching TRBD2. Per the germline V gene, CDR1 is SGDLS and CDR2 is YYNGEE. The CDR3 is 16 residues long. The junction had 4 bases not matched to a gene; V was cut back by 0 bases and J by 2 bases. CDR3 amino acids: CASSVDQRGTYNEQFF. In DNA form, the CDR3 reads TGTGCCAGCAGCGTAGACCAGCGGGGGACCTACAATGAGCAGTTCTTC. The whole variable domain, remainder taken from reference TRBV9 and TRBJ2-1, is DSGVTQTPKHLITATGQRVTLRCSPRSGDLSVYWYQQSLDQGLQFLIQYYNGEERAKGNILERFSAQQFPDLHSELNLSSLELGDSALYFCASSVDQRGTYNEQFFGPGTRLTVL.

The chain combines TRBV7-2 with TRBJ2-7, with 9 bases aligning to TRBD2. The ends lost 2 bases at V and 5 bases at J; junction bases unmatched: 7. CDR1 and CDR2 from the germline V gene are SGHTA and FQGNSA. This CDR3 has 15 residues. The CDR3 DNA follows: TGTGCCAGCAGCTTACCGACTAGCGGCCTGAACGAGCAGTACTTC. Translating gives CASSLPTSGLNEQYF.

The chain combines TRBV4-3 with TRBJ2-2; D gene uncertain. Germline V gives CDR1 LGHNA, CDR2 YSLEER. This CDR3 region has 17 residues. The V and J ends lost 0 bases and 0 bases respectively, with 11 bases between them. The CDR3 DNA sequence: TGCGCCAGCAGCCAAGATTTTCACGGAGCGAACACCGGGGAGCTGTTTTTT. Protein: CASSQDFHGANTGELFF.

The chain joins TRBV25-1 to TRBJ1-1, with no clear D. Trimming shortened V by 5 bases and J by 5 bases, and 18 bases separated the two germline ends. CDR1 is MGHDK and CDR2 is SYGVNS in the germline V gene. The CDR3 extends over 15 amino acids. The chain's CDR3 is CASSPYRGVRTEAFF. CDR3 sequence (DNA): TGTGCCAGCAGTCCGTATCGGGGTGTTAGGACTGAAGCTTTCTTT.

The V call is TRBV5-6, the J call TRBJ1-5; weak D call: TRBD1 (5 bases). This CDR3 has 16 amino acids. Trimming took 4 bases from V and 3 from J, leaving 17 bases between them. Germline-derived CDR1 and CDR2 are SGHDT and YYEEEE. The CDR3 DNA reads TGTGCCAGCAGCAACTTGGGGACGGACTACAATCAGCCCCAGCATTTT. It is translated as CASSNLGTDYNQPQHF.

The chain employs TRBV7-3 and TRBJ2-7, with D maybe TRBD2 (5 bases). The V gene lost 5 bases and the J gene lost 2 bases, with 16 bases spanning the gap. Germline V lookup: CDR1 SGHTA, CDR2 FQGTGA. CDR3 length: 15 amino acids. The CDR3 here is CASSLASPGPYEQYF. The CDR3 nucleotides read TGTGCCAGCAGCCTAGCCAGCCCAGGACCCTACGAGCAGTACTTC.

The chain has TRBV7-2 and TRBJ2-1; 10 bases line up with TRBD2. With 1 base clipped from V and 6 bases from J, the junction kept 6 bases outside the gene matches. The CDR3 is 16 residues long. From germline, CDR1 is SGHTA and CDR2 FQGNSA. The CDR3 nucleotides are TGTGCCAGCAGCTTAGAGGTCTGGACTAGCGGCAATGAGCAGTTCTTC. Translating it yields CASSLEVWTSGNEQFF. The complete variable domain, with remaining parts taken from reference TRBV7-2 and TRBJ2-1, reads GAGVSQSPSNKVTEKGKDVELRCDPISGHTALYWYRQSLGQGLEFLIYFQGNSAPDKSGLPSDRFSAERTGGSVSTLTIQRTQQEDSAVYLCASSLEVWTSGNEQFFGPGTRLTVL.